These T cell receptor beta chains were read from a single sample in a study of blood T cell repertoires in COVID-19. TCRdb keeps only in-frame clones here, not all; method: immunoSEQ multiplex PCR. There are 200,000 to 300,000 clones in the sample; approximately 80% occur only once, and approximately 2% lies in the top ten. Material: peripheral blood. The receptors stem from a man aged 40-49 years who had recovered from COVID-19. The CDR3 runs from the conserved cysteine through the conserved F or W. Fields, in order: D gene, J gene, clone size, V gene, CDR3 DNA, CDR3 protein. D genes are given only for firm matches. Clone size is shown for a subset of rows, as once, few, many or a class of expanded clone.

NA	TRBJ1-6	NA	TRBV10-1	TGCGCCAGCAGTCGGACAGTCGGGGATTCACCCCTCCACTTT	CASSRTVGDSPLHF
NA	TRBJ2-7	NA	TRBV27	TGTGCCAGCAGGCCGCCGAGGGGGAGCATCTCCTACGAGCAGTACTTC	CASRPPRGSISYEQYF
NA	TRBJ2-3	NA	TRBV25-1	TGTGCCAGCAGTGATCGTCGGGGGAGCACAGATACGCAGTATTTT	CASSDRRGSTDTQYF
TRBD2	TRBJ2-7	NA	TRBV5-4	TGTGCCAGCAGCCGGCCAGGACTAGCGGGAATTTCTTACGAGCAGTACTTC	CASSRPGLAGISYEQYF
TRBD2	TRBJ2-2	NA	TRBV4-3	TGCGCCAGCAGCCAAGATGTTCTAGCGGGAGTTCATACCGGGGAGCTGTTTTTT	CASSQDVLAGVHTGELFF
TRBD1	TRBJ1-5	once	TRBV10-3	TGTGCCATCAGTGAGTCCTACAGGGGGGGGAGCAATCAGCCCCAGCATTTT	CAISESYRGGSNQPQHF
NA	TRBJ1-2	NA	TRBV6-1	TGTGCCAGCAGTGAAGGCGGGATACGGCTGTTGAGCTATGGCTACACCTTC	CASSEGGIRLLSYGYTF
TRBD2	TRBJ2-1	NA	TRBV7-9	TGTGCCAGCGGCCGGGGGGGCCGGAATGAGCAGTTCTTC	CASGRGGRNEQFF
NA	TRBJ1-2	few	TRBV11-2	TGTGCCAGCAGCTTAGGCGCGTTCGGCTACACCTTC	CASSLGAFGYTF
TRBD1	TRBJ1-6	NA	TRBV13	TGTGCCAGCAGCTCCGGGACAGGGAATTCACCCCTCCACTTT	CASSSGTGNSPLHF
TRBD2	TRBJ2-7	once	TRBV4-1	TGCGCCAGCACCCGGGGAGTAGCGGGAGAGGACGAGCAGTACTTC	CASTRGVAGEDEQYF
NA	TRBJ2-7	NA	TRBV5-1	TGCGCCAGCAGCTTCCCCACCTACGAGCAGTACTTC	CASSFPTYEQYF
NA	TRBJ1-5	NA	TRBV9	TGTGCCAGCTATCCCTGGGGGGAGGTTCGCCGGCCCCAGCATTTT	CASYPWGEVRRPQHF
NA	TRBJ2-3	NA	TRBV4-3	TGCGCCAGCAGCCAAGTAATCTTTGTAGGGCGGGGCACAGATACGCAGTATTTT	CASSQVIFVGRGTDTQYF
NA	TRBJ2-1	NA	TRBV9	TGTGCCAGCGGACAGAGCTCCTACAATGAGCAGTTCTTC	CASGQSSYNEQFF
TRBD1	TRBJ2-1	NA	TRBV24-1	TGTGCCACCAGTGACGCCGGGACAGGGGTGGACAATGAGCAGTTCTTC	CATSDAGTGVDNEQFF
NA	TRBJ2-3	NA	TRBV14	TGTGCCAGCAGCCAAGACTTCGGGAGCGGGGATACGCAGTATTTT	CASSQDFGSGDTQYF
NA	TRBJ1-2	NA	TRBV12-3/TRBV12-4	TGTGCCAGCAGTTTGGCAAGCGTCTATGGCTACACCTTC	CASSLASVYGYTF
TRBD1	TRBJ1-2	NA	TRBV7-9	TGTGCCAGCAGCTTAGCGTCTGGTGGCGCCGCAGGGGGCGGCTACACCTTC	CASSLASGGAAGGGYTF
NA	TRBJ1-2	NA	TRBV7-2	TGTGCCAGCAGCCCTGGACAGAACTATGGCTACACCTTC	CASSPGQNYGYTF
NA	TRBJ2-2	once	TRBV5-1	TGCGCCAGCAGCTTGATCCGGGGGACAGACACCACCGGGGAGCTGTTTTTT	CASSLIRGTDTTGELFF
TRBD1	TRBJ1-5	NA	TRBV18	TGTGCCAGCTCACCAGGGACAGGTGGTAGCAATCAGCCCCAGCATTTT	CASSPGTGGSNQPQHF
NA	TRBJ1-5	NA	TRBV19	TGTGCCAGTAGTGCAGGGTATCAGCCCCAGCATTTT	CASSAGYQPQHF
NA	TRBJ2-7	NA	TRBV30	TGTGCCTGGAGTGTAGACGGGACCTACGAGCAGTACTTC	CAWSVDGTYEQYF
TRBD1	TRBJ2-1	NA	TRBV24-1	TGTGCCACCAGTGACCCGGGACAGGGGTCCAATGAGCAGTTCTTC	CATSDPGQGSNEQFF
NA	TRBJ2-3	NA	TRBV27	TGTGCCAGCAGTTTATTGGCATCCACAGATACGCAGTATTTT	CASSLLASTDTQYF
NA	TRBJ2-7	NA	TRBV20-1	TGCAGTGCGCTACTAGCTGGAGGGCAGTACTTC	CSALLAGGQYF
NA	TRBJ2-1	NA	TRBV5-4	TGTGCCAGCAGCTTTCCCGGGAGTTCTGACAATGAGCAGTTCTTC	CASSFPGSSDNEQFF
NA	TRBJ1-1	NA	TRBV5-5	TGTGCCAGCAGCTTGTTCTCTTATACGGGGGGGCGATGGACTGAAGCTTTCTTT	CASSLFSYTGGRWTEAFF
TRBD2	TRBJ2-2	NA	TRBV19	TGTGCCAGTAGTATATCGGGGGGTGGAACCGGGGAGCTGTTTTTT	CASSISGGGTGELFF
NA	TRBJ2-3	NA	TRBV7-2	TGTGCCAGCAGCTTAAATCCTTCTAGCACAGATACGCAGTATTTT	CASSLNPSSTDTQYF